The 19 T cell receptor beta chains given below trace back to one sample, sequenced in a study of OX40 agonist ivuxolimab in advanced cancers. Assay used: immunoSEQ multiplex PCR; TCRdb lists only in-frame clones, some missing. The table includes fewer than 40,000 clones, 82% detected once. The sample here was CD4+ or CD8+ T cells sorted from blood, taken in a trial of the OX40 agonist ivuxolimab. Source of these receptors: an adult with an advanced solid tumor such as melanoma, head and neck, liver or kidney cancer.

The chain is built from TRBV29-1 and TRBJ1-1; D not resolved. The germline V gene encodes CDR1 SQVTM and CDR2 ANQGSEA. V was cut by 0 bases and J by 4 bases, with 9 bases left in between. The CDR3 totals 13 residues. The CDR3 region has the DNA TGCAGCGTTGAAGAGGTAGACGGCACTGAAGCTTTCTTT. Its translation: CSVEEVDGTEAFF.

This clone occurred a few times. The chain combines TRBV6-5 with TRBJ2-2; possible D gene TRBD1, 7 bases. V lost 5 bases, J lost 6 bases, and 10 bases lay in between. The CDR3 length is 13 residues. Per germline, CDR1 MNHEY and CDR2 SVGAGI. Here the CDR3 reads CASSDRDSGELFF. For the CDR3, the DNA is TGTGCCAGCAGTGACAGGGACTCCGGGGAGCTGTTTTTT.

The chain joins TRBV6-4 to TRBJ2-7, with 7 bases lining up with TRBD2. The CDR3 is 14 amino acids. V dropped 7 bases and J dropped 2; count of bases not matched to a gene: 8. Germline values: CDR1 MRHNA, CDR2 SNTAGT. CDR3 sequence reads: CASNFARGAYEQYF. The DNA for the CDR3 is TGTGCCAGCAACTTCGCCCGGGGGGCCTACGAGCAGTACTTC.

Written as DNA, the CDR3 is TGTGCCAGCAGTGCCAGATTAGGGGCTAGCAATCAGCCCCAGCATTTT. This encodes CASSARLGASNQPQHF. The V call is TRBV6-1, the J call TRBJ1-5, with D tentatively TRBD1 (5 bases). The CDR3 is 16 residues long. Germline assignment: CDR1 MNHNS and CDR2 SASEGT. V was cut by 4 bases and J by 0 bases, with 13 bases left in between.

The chain employs TRBV27 and TRBJ2-1; perhaps TRBD1 as D (5 bases). This CDR3 has 14 residues. Trimming took 0 bases from V and 4 from J, leaving 7 bases between them. Looked up from germline, CDR1 is MNHEY and CDR2 is SMNVEV (reference sequence). CDR3: CASSLSNRYNEQFF. The CDR3 region has the DNA TGTGCCAGCAGTTTATCGAACAGGTACAATGAGCAGTTCTTC.

Judged by abundance, this clone is medium-sized (0.01 to 0.1%). This chain connects TRBV27 to TRBJ2-7; D might be TRBD1 (6 bases). CDR3 length: 19 residues. Germline CDR1 and CDR2: MNHEY and SMNVEV (reference sequence). V was trimmed by 7 bases and J by 0 bases, leaving 28 bases between them. CDR3 DNA: TGTGCCAGCACCTTGGGCGCAGGGGCGCCAACGAAAAGCTCCTACGAGCAGTACTTC. Residues: CASTLGAGAPTKSSYEQYF.

The rearrangement joins TRBV29-1 to TRBJ1-2; 9 bases match TRBD1. The length of the CDR3 is 13 residues. The J segment lost 7 bases and the V segment lost 5 bases, leaving 8 bases of the junction unmatched. The V gene's germline CDR1 is SQVTM and CDR2 ANQGSEA. The CDR3 DNA reads as TGCAGCGTTCTCCCGGGACAGGGACGTGGCTACACCTTC. Translated, it gives CSVLPGQGRGYTF.

V and J are TRBV5-1 and TRBJ2-2; 9 bases are shared with TRBD1. The germline CDR1 and CDR2 sequences are SGHRS and YFSETQ. V shed 0 bases and J 6 bases; nucleotides not matched to a gene: 3. The CDR3 runs 15 residues. The CDR3 loop reads CASSLGTGDAGELFF. CDR3 DNA: TGCGCCAGCAGCTTGGGGACAGGGGACGCCGGGGAGCTGTTTTTT.

The genes are TRBV7-3 and TRBJ2-7; 12 nucleotides line up with TRBD2. The CDR3 runs 16 residues. Trimming at V came to 4 bases and at J to 1 base, leaving 5 bases not matched to a gene. CDR1 is SGHTA and CDR2 is FQGTGA in the germline V gene. The CDR3 DNA reads TGTGCCAGCAGCTCCAGTGGACTAGCGGGGTCCTACGAGCAGTACTTC. Protein product: CASSSSGLAGSYEQYF.

This clone occurred once. The genes are TRBV21-1 and TRBJ2-5; TRBD1 was called by the table and not checked on the DNA. TRBV21-1 has pseudogene status. There are 17 residues in the CDR3. The CDR3 nucleotides read TGTGCCAGCAGCAAACTGGACAGGGGTAGGTACCAAGAGACCCAGTACTTC. As protein: CASSKLDRGRYQETQYF.

This chain links TRBV14 with TRBJ2-5, with 7 positions matching TRBD1. The V gene end was trimmed by 1 base and the J gene end by 2 bases; junction bases not matched to a gene: 1. CDR3 length: 14 amino acids. In germline, CDR1 is SGHDN, CDR2 FVKESK. CDR3 residues: CASSQARGQETQYF. DNA of the CDR3: TGTGCCAGCAGCCAAGCCAGGGGGCAAGAGACCCAGTACTTC.

The chain has TRBV6-4 and TRBJ2-7, with 7 bases aligning to TRBD1. The germline V gene encodes CDR1 MRHNA and CDR2 SNTAGT. V lost 3 bases to trimming and J lost 0 bases; unmatched junction nucleotides: 5. CDR3 size: 15 residues. DNA for the CDR3: TGTGCCAGCAGTGAACCCGGACAGGCCTCCTACGAGCAGTACTTC. Its translation is CASSEPGQASYEQYF.

J is TRBJ2-1 and V is TRBV11-2; D unclear. Trimming pared 4 bases from V and 0 bases from J, leaving 7 bases between. CDR1 and CDR2 from the germline V gene are SGHAT and FQNNGV. The CDR3 runs to 14 residues. The CDR3 sequence is CASSSLASYNEQFF. The CDR3 DNA is TGTGCCAGCAGCTCACTGGCCTCCTACAATGAGCAGTTCTTC.

The CDR3 nucleotides read TGTGCCAGCAGCGCAGGATGGGTGGGTGGCTACACCTTC. As protein: CASSAGWVGGYTF. The genes are TRBV5-6 and TRBJ1-2; D unclear. This CDR3 has 13 residues. V was pared by 4 bases and J by 7 bases, with 14 bases between. The germline V gene encodes CDR1 SGHDT and CDR2 YYEEEE. Full variable domain (missing parts from reference TRBV5-6 and TRBJ1-2): DAGVTQSPTHLIKTRGQQVTLRCSPKSGHDTVSWYQQALGQGPQFIFQYYEEEERQRGNFPDRFSGHQFPNYSSELNVNALLLGDSALYLCASSAGWVGGYTFGSGTRLTVV.

V is TRBV2 and J is TRBJ1-2, with TRBD1 matching 9 bases. The J segment lost 8 bases and the V segment lost 4 bases, leaving 5 bases of the junction unmatched. The CDR3 covers 13 residues. In germline, CDR1 is SNHLY, CDR2 FYNNEI. The DNA for the CDR3 is TGTGCCAGCAGTGGACAGGGGGTATTAGGCTACACCTTC. Its protein is CASSGQGVLGYTF.

This clone was recorded a few times. The rearrangement links TRBV6-5 to TRBJ2-5, with 11 bases fitting TRBD1. After removal of 7 bases from V and 5 bases from J, the junction contained 9 bases not matched to a gene. CDR1 and CDR2 (germline): MNHEY, SVGAGI. The CDR3 has 15 residues. The CDR3 DNA sequence: TGTGCCAGCATACGGACAGGGGGCTTTGGGGAGACCCAGTACTTC. It yields the protein CASIRTGGFGETQYF.

The genes are TRBV27 and TRBJ2-5; 8 bases match TRBD1. Germline CDR1 MNHEY, CDR2 SMNVEV (reference sequence). The CDR3 length is 14 residues. V was clipped by 6 bases and J by 3 bases; unmatched bases: 6. Here the CDR3 reads CASSLTTGEETQYF. DNA for the CDR3: TGTGCCAGCAGCCTAACGACAGGGGAAGAGACCCAGTACTTC.

This chain links TRBV2 with TRBJ2-1; unclear D gene. This CDR3 is built from 13 residues. Deletions cut 4 bases from V and 9 bases from J, with 13 bases between. Germline assignment: CDR1 SNHLY and CDR2 FYNNEI. CDR3 nucleotides: TGTGCCAGCAGTGCTCCTTTAGAGCCTGAGCAGTTCTTC. Protein: CASSAPLEPEQFF.

J is TRBJ2-7 and V is TRBV11-3; TRBD1 is a possible D gene (5 bases). Looked up from germline, CDR1 is SGHNT and CDR2 is YENEEA. V lost 5 bases and J lost 3, with 14 bases in between. The CDR3 extends over 14 amino acids. The CDR3 sequence is CASSRRGNFYEQYF. CDR3 DNA: TGTGCCAGCAGCCGAAGGGGCAATTTCTACGAGCAGTACTTC.